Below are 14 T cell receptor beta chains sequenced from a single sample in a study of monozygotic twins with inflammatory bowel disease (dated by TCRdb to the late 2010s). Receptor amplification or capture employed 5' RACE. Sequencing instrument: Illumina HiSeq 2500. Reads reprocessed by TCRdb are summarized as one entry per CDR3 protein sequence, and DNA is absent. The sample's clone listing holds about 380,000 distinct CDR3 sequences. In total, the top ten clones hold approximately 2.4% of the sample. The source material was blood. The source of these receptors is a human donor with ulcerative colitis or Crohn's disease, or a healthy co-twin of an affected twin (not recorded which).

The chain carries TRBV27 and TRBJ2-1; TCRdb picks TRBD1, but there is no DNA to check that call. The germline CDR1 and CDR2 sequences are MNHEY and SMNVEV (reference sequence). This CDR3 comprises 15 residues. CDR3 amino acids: CASSRQGASYNEQFF.

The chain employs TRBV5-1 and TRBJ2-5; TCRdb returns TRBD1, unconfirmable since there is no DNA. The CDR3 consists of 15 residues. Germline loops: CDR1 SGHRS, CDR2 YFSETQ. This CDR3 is CASSPGTLPGETQYF.

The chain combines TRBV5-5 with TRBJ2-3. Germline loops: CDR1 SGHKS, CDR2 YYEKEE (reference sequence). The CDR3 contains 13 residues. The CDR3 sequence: CASSSLFSDTQYF.

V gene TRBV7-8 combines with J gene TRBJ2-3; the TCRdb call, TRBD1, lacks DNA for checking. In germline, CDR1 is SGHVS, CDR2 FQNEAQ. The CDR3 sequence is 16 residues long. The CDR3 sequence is CASSPRTATMVDTQYF.

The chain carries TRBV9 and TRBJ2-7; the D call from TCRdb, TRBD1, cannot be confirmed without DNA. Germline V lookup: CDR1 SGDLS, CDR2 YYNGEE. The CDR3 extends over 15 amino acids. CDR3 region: CASSEETGGGYEQYF.

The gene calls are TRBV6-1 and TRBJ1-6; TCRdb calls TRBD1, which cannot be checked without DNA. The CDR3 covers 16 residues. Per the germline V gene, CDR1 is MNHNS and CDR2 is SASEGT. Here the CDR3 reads CASSPRGAGLNSPLHF.

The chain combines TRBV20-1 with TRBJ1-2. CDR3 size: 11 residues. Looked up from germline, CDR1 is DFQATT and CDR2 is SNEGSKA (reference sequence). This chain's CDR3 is CSAKPYYGYTF.

CDR3 loop: CASSLNVADLTTDTQYF. The genes are TRBV7-8 and TRBJ2-3; absent DNA, TCRdb's TRBD2 call cannot be checked. This CDR3 has 17 amino acids. Germline V CDR1 and CDR2: SGHVS, FQNEAQ.

The CDR3 loop reads CSAKIRGVSVYGYTF. J is TRBJ1-2 and V is TRBV20-1. The length of the CDR3 is 15 residues. Germline CDR1 is DFQATT and CDR2 is SNEGSKA (reference sequence).

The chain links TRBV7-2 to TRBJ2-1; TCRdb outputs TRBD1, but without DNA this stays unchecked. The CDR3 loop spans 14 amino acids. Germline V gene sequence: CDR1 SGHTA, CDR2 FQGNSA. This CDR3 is CASSPDWGSNEQFF.

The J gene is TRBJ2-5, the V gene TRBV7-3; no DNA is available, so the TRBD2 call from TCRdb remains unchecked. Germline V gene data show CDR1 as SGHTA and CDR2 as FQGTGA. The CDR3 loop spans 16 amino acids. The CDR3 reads CASSPGLAAYQETQYF.

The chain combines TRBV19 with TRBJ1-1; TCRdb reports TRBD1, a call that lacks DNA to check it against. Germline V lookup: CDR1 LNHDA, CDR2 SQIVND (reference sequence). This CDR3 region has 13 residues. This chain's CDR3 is CASRPGGNTEAFF.

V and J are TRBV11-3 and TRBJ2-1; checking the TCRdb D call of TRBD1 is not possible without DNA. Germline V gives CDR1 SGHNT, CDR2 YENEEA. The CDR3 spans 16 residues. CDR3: CASSLDPQGPANEQFF.

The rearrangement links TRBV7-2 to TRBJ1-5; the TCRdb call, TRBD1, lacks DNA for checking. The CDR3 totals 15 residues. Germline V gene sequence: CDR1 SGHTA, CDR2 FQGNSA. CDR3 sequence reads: CASSLAGSRNQPQHF. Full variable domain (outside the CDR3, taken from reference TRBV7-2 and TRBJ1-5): GAGVSQSPSNKVTEKGKDVELRCDPISGHTALYWYRQSLGQGLEFLIYFQGNSAPDKSGLPSDRFSAERTGGSVSTLTIQRTQQEDSAVYLCASSLAGSRNQPQHFGDGTRLSIL.